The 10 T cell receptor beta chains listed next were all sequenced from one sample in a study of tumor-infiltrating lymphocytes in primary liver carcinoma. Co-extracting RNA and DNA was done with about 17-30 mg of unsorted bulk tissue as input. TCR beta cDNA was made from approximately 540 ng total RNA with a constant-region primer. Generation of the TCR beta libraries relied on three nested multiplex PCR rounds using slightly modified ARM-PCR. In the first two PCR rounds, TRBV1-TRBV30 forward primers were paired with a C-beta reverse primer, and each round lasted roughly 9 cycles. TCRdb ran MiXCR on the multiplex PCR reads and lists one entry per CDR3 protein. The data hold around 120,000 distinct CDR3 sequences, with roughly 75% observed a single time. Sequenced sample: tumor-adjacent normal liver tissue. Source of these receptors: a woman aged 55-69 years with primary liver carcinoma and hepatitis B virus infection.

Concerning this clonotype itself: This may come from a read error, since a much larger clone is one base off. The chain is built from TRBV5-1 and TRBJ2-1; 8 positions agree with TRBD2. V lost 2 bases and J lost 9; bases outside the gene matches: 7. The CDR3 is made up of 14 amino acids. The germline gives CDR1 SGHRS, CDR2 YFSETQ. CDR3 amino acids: CASSFTSGPSEQFF. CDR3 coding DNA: TGCGCCAGCAGCTTCACTAGCGGTCCCAGTGAGCAGTTCTTC.

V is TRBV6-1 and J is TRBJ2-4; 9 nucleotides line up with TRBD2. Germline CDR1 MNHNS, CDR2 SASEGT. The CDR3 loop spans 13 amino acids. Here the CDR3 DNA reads TGTGTCGGCGGGGGGGGAGGGAAAAACATTCAGTACTTC. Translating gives CVGGGGGKNIQYF.

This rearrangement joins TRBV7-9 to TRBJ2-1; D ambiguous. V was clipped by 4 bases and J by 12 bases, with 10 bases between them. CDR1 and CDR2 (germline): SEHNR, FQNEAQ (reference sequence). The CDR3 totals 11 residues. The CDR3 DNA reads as TGTGCCAGCAGCTCCGTGACCTTGCAGTTCTTC. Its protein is CASSSVTLQFF. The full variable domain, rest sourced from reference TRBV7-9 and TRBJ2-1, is DTGVSQNPRHKITKRGQNVTFRCDPISEHNRLYWYRQTLGQGPEFLTYFQNEAQLEKSRLLSDRFSAERPKGSFSTLEIQRTEQGDSAMYLCASSSVTLQFFGPGTRLTVL.

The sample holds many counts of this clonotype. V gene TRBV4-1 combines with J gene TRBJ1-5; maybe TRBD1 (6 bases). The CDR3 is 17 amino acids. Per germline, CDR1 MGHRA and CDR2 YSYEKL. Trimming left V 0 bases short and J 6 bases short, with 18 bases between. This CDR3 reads CASSQEGGHRVRQPQHF. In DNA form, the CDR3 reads TGCGCCAGCAGCCAAGAAGGGGGACATCGGGTCCGTCAGCCCCAGCATTTT.

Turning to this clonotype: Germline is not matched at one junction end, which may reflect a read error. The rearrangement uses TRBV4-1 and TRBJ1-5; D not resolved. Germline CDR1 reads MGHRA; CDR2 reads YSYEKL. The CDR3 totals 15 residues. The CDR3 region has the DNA TGCACCAGCAGCCCCCCGGGGTGTAACAATCAGCCCCAGCATTTT. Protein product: CTSSPPGCNNQPQHF.

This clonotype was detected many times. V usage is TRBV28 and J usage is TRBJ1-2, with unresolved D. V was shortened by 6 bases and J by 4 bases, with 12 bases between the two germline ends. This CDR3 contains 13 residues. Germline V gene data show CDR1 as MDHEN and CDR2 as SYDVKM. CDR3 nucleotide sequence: TGTGCCAGCAGCCTAATCGGCGTCTATGGCTACACCTTC. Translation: CASSLIGVYGYTF.

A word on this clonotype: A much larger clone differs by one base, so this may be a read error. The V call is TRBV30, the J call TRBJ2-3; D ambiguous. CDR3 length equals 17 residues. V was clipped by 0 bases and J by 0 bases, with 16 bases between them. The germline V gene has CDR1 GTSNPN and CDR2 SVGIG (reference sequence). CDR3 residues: CAWSVIGCTKSTDTQYF. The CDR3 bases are TGTGCCTGGAGTGTAATTGGGTGTACCAAAAGCACAGATACGCAGTATTTT.

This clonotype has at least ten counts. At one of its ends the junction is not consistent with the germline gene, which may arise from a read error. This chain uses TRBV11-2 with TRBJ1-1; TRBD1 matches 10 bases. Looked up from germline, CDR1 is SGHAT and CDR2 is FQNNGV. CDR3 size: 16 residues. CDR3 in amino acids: CASSYRQGAGGTGAFF. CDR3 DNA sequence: TGTGCCAGCAGCTATCGACAGGGGGCTGGGGGCACTGGAGCTTTCTTT.

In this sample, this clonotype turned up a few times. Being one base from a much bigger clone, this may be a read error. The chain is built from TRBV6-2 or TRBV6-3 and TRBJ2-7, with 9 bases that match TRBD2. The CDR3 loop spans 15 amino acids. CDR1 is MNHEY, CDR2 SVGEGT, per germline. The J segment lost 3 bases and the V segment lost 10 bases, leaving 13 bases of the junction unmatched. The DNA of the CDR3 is TGTGCCAACAGGCCCCGGGGTAGCGGGAGCTACGAGCAGTACTTC. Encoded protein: CANRPRGSGSYEQYF.

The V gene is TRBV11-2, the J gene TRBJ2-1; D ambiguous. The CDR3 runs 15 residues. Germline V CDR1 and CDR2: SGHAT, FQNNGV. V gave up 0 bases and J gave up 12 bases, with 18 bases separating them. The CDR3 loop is CASSLDGSSYDVQFF. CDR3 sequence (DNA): TGTGCCAGCAGCTTAGATGGTAGCTCTTACGATGTGCAGTTCTTC.